This T cell receptor (beta chain) was obtained from a study of OX40 agonist ivuxolimab in advanced cancers. Study-wide context: Patients got intravenous ivuxolimab at 0.01 to 10 mg/kg every 2 weeks.

Researchers took blood at baseline, on cycle 4 day 1, and on cycle 7 day 1. The CDR3 has 13 residues. V lost 6 bases to trimming and J lost 3 bases, with 12 bases between them. Germline V gene lookup returns CDR1 SNHLY and CDR2 FYNNEI. Profiled with immunoSEQ multiplex PCR; TCRdb holds only in-frame clones, not every one. The data show 75,000 to 100,000 clones, with 80% to 90% seen just once and 9% to 10% held by the top ten. Sequencing was performed on CD4+ or CD8+ T cells sorted from blood, taken in a trial of the OX40 agonist ivuxolimab. V usage is TRBV2 and J usage is TRBJ2-7; D is perhaps TRBD1 (6 bases). The sequence derives from an adult with an advanced solid tumor such as melanoma, head and neck, liver or kidney cancer. Here the CDR3 reads CASSRDNHYEQYF. CDR3 coding DNA: TGTGCCAGCAGCCGGGACAACCACTACGAGCAGTACTTC.